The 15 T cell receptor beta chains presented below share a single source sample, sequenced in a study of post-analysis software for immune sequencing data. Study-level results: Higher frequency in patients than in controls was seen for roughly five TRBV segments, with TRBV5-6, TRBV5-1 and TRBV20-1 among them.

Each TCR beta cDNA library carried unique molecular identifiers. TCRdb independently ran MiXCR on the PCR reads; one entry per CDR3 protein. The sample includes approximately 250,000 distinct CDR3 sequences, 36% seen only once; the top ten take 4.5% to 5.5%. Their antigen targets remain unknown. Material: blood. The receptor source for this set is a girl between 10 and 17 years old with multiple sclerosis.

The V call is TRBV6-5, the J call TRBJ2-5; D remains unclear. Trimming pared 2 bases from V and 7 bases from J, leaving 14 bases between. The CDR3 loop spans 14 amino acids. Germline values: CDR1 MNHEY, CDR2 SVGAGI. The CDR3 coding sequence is TGTGCCAGCAGTTACCGGGCTTCCTTGGGGACCCAGTACTTC. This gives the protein CASSYRASLGTQYF.

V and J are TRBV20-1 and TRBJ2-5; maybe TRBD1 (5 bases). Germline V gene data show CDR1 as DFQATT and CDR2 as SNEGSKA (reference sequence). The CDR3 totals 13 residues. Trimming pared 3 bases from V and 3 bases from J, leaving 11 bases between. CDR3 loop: CSASKTVKETQYF. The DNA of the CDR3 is TGCAGTGCTAGTAAGACAGTCAAAGAGACCCAGTACTTC.

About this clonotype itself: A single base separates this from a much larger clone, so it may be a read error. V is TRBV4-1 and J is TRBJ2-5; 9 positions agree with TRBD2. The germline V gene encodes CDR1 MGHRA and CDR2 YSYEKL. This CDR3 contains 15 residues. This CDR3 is CTSSLSGGIQETQYF. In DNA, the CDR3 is TGCACCAGCAGCCTTAGCGGGGGAATCCAAGAGACCCAGTACTTC.

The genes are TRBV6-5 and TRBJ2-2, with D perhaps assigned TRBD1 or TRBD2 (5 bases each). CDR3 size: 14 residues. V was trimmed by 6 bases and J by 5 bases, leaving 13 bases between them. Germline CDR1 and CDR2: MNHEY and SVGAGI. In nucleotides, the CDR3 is TGTGCCAGCAGCCCATTCTGGGGGACCGGGGAGCTGTTTTTT. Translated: CASSPFWGTGELFF.

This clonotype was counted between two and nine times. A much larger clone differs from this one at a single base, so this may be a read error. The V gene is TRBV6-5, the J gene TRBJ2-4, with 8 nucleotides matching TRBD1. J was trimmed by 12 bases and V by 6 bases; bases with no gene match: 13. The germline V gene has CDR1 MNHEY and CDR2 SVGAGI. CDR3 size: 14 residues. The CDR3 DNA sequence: TGTGCCAGCAGACCGGGACAGGTATCTCTCAATCAGTACTTC. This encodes CASRPGQVSLNQYF.

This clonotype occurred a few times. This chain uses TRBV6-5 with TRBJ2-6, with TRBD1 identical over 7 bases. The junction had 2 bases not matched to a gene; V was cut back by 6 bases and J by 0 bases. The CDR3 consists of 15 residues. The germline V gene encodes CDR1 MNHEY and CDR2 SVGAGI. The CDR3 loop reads CASRRGPSGANVLTF. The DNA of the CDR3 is TGTGCCAGCAGGAGGGGGCCCTCTGGGGCCAACGTCCTGACTTTC.

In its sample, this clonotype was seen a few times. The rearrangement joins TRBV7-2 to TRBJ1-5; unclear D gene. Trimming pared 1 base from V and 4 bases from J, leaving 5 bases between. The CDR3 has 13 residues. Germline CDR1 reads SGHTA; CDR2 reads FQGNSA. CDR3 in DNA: TGTGCCAGCAGCTTAGTAAGGAATCAGCCCCAGCATTTT. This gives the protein CASSLVRNQPQHF. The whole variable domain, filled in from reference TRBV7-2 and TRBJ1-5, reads GAGVSQSPSNKVTEKGKDVELRCDPISGHTALYWYRQSLGQGLEFLIYFQGNSAPDKSGLPSDRFSAERTGGSVSTLTIQRTQQEDSAVYLCASSLVRNQPQHFGDGTRLSIL.

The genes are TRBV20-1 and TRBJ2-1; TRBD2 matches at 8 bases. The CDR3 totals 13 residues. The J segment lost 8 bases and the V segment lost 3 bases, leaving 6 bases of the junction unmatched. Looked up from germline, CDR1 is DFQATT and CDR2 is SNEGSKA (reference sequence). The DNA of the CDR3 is TGCAGTGCTAGTCGGCTAGCGGGCTATGAGCAGTTCTTC. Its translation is CSASRLAGYEQFF.

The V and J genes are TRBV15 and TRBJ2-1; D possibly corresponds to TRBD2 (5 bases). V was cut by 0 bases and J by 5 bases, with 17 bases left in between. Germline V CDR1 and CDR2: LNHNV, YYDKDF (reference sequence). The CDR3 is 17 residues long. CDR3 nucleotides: TGTGCCACCAGCAGAGATTCTGGAGGATCGTTGGACAATGAGCAGTTCTTC. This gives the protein CATSRDSGGSLDNEQFF.

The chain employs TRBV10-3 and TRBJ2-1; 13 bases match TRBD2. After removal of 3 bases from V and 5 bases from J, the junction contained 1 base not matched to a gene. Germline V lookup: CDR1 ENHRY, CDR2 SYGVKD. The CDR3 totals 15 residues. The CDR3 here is CAISEGLAGDNEQFF. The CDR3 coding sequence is TGTGCCATCAGTGAAGGACTAGCGGGAGACAATGAGCAGTTCTTC.

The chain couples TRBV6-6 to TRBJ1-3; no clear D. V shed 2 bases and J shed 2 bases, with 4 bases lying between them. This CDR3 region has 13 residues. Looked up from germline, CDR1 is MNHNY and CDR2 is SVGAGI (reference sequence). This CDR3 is CASSYRAGNTIYF. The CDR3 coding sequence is TGTGCCAGCAGTTACAGGGCTGGAAACACCATATATTTT.

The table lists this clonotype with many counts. CDR3 DNA sequence: TGTGCCAGCAGCTTAGGCCGGGGACTAGCGAATGAGCAGTTCTTC. Translation gives CASSLGRGLANEQFF. This chain uses TRBV7-2 with TRBJ2-1, with 10 positions matching TRBD2. The V gene's germline CDR1 is SGHTA and CDR2 FQGNSA. The V gene end was trimmed by 1 base and the J gene end by 7 bases; junction bases not matched to a gene: 4. The CDR3 is 15 amino acids.

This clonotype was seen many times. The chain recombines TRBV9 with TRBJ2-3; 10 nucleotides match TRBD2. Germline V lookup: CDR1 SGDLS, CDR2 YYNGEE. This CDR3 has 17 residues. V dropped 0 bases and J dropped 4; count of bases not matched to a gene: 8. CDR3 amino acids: CASSVEPLAGRPDTQYF. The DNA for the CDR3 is TGTGCCAGCAGCGTAGAACCACTAGCGGGGAGACCAGATACGCAGTATTTT.

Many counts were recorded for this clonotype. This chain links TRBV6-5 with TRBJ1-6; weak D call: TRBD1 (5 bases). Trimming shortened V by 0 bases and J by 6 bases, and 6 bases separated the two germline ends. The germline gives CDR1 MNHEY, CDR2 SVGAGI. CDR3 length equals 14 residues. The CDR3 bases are TGTGCCAGCAGTTACTCTGGGGGTAATTCACCCCTCCACTTT. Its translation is CASSYSGGNSPLHF.

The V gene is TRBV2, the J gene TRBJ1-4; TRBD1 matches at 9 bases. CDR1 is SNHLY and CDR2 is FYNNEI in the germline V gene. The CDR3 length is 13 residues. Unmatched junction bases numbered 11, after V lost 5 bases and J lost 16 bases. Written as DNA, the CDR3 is TGTGCCAGCAGTCCTCACCGGGACAGGGTCCCGTTTTTT. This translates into CASSPHRDRVPFF.